These T cell receptor beta chains were read from a single sample in a study of blood T cell repertoires in COVID-19. Method: immunoSEQ multiplex PCR; TCRdb's copy keeps in-frame clones and lacks some. Of 100,000 to 150,000 clones in the sample, approximately 89% were seen once. Sample: peripheral blood. All receptors come from a man aged 50 to 60 with acute or convalescent COVID-19. Both conserved end residues are part of each CDR3. D genes are given only for firm matches. Rows may omit the clone size; those that give it use once, few, many or a size class.

V: TRBV20-1; size: .; J: TRBJ1-2; D: .; CDR3: CSATGDGYTF; DNA: TGCAGTGCTACAGGGGACGGCTACACCTTC
V: TRBV30; size: .; J: TRBJ1-3; D: .; CDR3: CAWSGIAGNTIYF; DNA: TGTGCCTGGAGTGGAATAGCTGGAAACACCATATATTTT
V: TRBV5-1; size: .; J: TRBJ2-3; D: .; CDR3: CASSLSSTDTQYF; DNA: TGCGCCAGCAGCTTGTCTTCCACAGATACGCAGTATTTT
V: TRBV5-1; size: .; J: TRBJ2-7; D: TRBD1; CDR3: CASSKGQGAYEQYF; DNA: TGCGCCAGCAGCAAGGGACAGGGGGCCTACGAGCAGTACTTC
V: TRBV5-5; size: .; J: TRBJ2-1; D: .; CDR3: CASSLSAVNEQFF; DNA: TGTGCCAGCAGCTTGTCGGCGGTCAATGAGCAGTTCTTC
V: TRBV11-2; size: .; J: TRBJ2-1; D: .; CDR3: CASSSGGGGPTTRNEQFF; DNA: TGTGCCAGCAGCTCCGGGGGAGGAGGACCCACTACGAGGAATGAGCAGTTCTTC
V: TRBV5-8; size: .; J: TRBJ1-1; D: TRBD1; CDR3: CASSLNTGVIHTEAFF; DNA: TGTGCCAGCAGCTTAAACACAGGGGTAATCCACACTGAAGCTTTCTTT
V: TRBV27; size: .; J: TRBJ1-6; D: .; CDR3: CASSGQLNSPLHF; DNA: TGTGCCAGCAGTGGGCAGTTGAATTCACCCCTCCACTTT
V: TRBV5-5; size: .; J: TRBJ2-2; D: .; CDR3: CASSPLQGTPGELFF; DNA: TGTGCCAGCAGCCCTTTACAGGGTACGCCCGGGGAGCTGTTTTTT
V: TRBV13; size: .; J: TRBJ1-2; D: .; CDR3: CASSLGGYWEPRYGYGYTF; DNA: TGTGCCAGCAGCTTAGGCGGGTATTGGGAGCCGCGTTATGGCTATGGCTACACCTTC
V: TRBV4-1; size: .; J: TRBJ1-5; D: .; CDR3: CASSQGAQGSAQHF; DNA: TGCGCCAGCAGCCAAGGGGCACAGGGTTCAGCCCAGCATTTT
V: TRBV5-5; size: few; J: TRBJ2-2; D: .; CDR3: CASSRQTGNGEELFF; DNA: TGTGCCAGCAGCCGCCAAACAGGGAATGGAGAGGAGCTGTTTTTT
V: TRBV7-9; size: .; J: TRBJ2-2; D: .; CDR3: CASSPAGARGAGELFF; DNA: TGTGCCAGCAGCCCCGCGGGGGCCCGCGGGGCCGGGGAGCTGTTTTTT
V: TRBV28; size: .; J: TRBJ1-1; D: TRBD1; CDR3: CASRSPGQNMNTEAFF; DNA: TGTGCCAGCAGGTCCCCGGGACAGAACATGAACACTGAAGCTTTCTTT
V: TRBV2; size: .; J: TRBJ1-1; D: TRBD1; CDR3: CASSPGQGENTEAFF; DNA: TGTGCCAGCAGTCCGGGACAGGGAGAGAACACTGAAGCTTTCTTT
V: TRBV5-1; size: .; J: TRBJ1-1; D: .; CDR3: CASSLDPGEEAFF; DNA: TGCGCCAGCAGCTTGGACCCAGGGGAGGAAGCTTTCTTT
V: TRBV2; size: .; J: TRBJ2-1; D: .; CDR3: CASRVLAVPGFGEQFF; DNA: TGTGCCAGCAGGGTCCTAGCCGTACCGGGGTTTGGTGAGCAGTTCTTC
V: TRBV7-6; size: .; J: TRBJ2-1; D: TRBD2; CDR3: CASSPGPSGSWGEQFF; DNA: TGTGCCAGCAGCCCCGGTCCTAGCGGGAGCTGGGGGGAGCAGTTCTTC
V: TRBV10-2; size: few; J: TRBJ1-1; D: TRBD1; CDR3: CATSQGADTEAFF; DNA: TGCGCCACTTCACAGGGGGCCGACACTGAAGCTTTCTTT
V: TRBV18; size: few; J: TRBJ1-4; D: .; CDR3: CASSPSTTNEKLFF; DNA: TGTGCCAGCTCACCCTCTACAACTAATGAAAAACTGTTTTTT
V: TRBV28; size: few; J: TRBJ1-5; D: .; CDR3: CAKSRGLHQPQHF; DNA: TGTGCCAAGAGCCGGGGGTTGCATCAGCCCCAGCATTTT
V: TRBV11-2; size: .; J: TRBJ2-7; D: .; CDR3: CASSQEGSSRGEQYF; DNA: TGTGCCAGCAGCCAAGAAGGGAGCAGTCGTGGTGAGCAGTACTTC
V: TRBV7-2; size: .; J: TRBJ2-1; D: TRBD2; CDR3: CASSQGLAGAEQFF; DNA: TGTGCCAGCAGCCAGGGACTAGCGGGAGCTGAGCAGTTCTTC
V: TRBV5-1; size: .; J: TRBJ1-1; D: .; CDR3: CASSQLGGNTEAFF; DNA: TGCGCCAGCAGCCAACTGGGGGGGAACACTGAAGCTTTCTTT
V: TRBV3-1/TRBV3-2; size: .; J: TRBJ2-1; D: TRBD2; CDR3: CASSQDGLAGLYNEQFF; DNA: TGTGCCAGCAGCCAAGATGGGCTAGCGGGTCTATACAATGAGCAGTTCTTC
V: TRBV2; size: .; J: TRBJ2-3; D: TRBD2; CDR3: CASTAGLAGTQYF; DNA: TGTGCCAGCACCGCGGGACTAGCGGGTACGCAGTATTTT
V: TRBV9; size: .; J: TRBJ1-2; D: TRBD1; CDR3: CASSVEGQVSGYTF; DNA: TGTGCCAGCAGCGTAGAAGGACAGGTTTCCGGCTACACCTTC
V: TRBV6-1; size: .; J: TRBJ1-2; D: TRBD1; CDR3: CASSEALRETGNYGYTF; DNA: TGTGCCAGCAGTGAAGCGCTTCGAGAGACAGGGAACTATGGCTACACCTTC
V: TRBV2; size: .; J: TRBJ1-5; D: .; CDR3: CASTPEAGSNQPQHF; DNA: TGTGCCAGCACCCCCGAGGCGGGAAGCAATCAGCCCCAGCATTTT
V: TRBV5-1; size: .; J: TRBJ1-2; D: .; CDR3: CASSLQGQGPYGYTF; DNA: TGCGCCAGCAGCTTGCAGGGACAAGGGCCTTATGGCTACACCTTC
V: TRBV5-4; size: .; J: TRBJ1-1; D: TRBD1; CDR3: CASSPPGQGATEAFF; DNA: TGTGCCAGCAGCCCTCCGGGACAGGGGGCGACTGAAGCTTTCTTT
V: TRBV7-2; size: .; J: TRBJ1-1; D: TRBD1; CDR3: CATRGQGAGTEAFF; DNA: TGTGCCACCCGGGGACAGGGGGCAGGGACTGAAGCTTTCTTT
V: TRBV5-4; size: .; J: TRBJ1-2; D: .; CDR3: CASSSPGGSDYGYTF; DNA: TGTGCCAGCAGCTCACCGGGGGGATCGGACTATGGCTACACCTTC
V: TRBV5-5; size: .; J: TRBJ1-5; D: .; CDR3: CASQGYSNQPQHF; DNA: TGTGCCAGCCAGGGATACAGCAATCAGCCCCAGCATTTT
V: TRBV10-3; size: once; J: TRBJ2-3; D: TRBD1; CDR3: CAISQPQGTGIFAQYF; DNA: TGTGCCATCAGTCAACCCCAAGGGACAGGGATATTTGCGCAGTATTTT
V: TRBV4-1; size: .; J: TRBJ1-1; D: TRBD1; CDR3: CASSQNTGGSEAFF; DNA: TGCGCCAGCAGCCAAAATACAGGGGGCTCTGAAGCTTTCTTT
V: TRBV4-1; size: few; J: TRBJ2-1; D: .; CDR3: CASSQSPRNEQFF; DNA: TGCGCCAGCAGCCAGAGTCCCAGGAATGAGCAGTTCTTC
V: TRBV7-2; size: .; J: TRBJ2-1; D: TRBD2; CDR3: CASSLSLTSGGVDEQFF; DNA: TGTGCCAGCAGCCTGTCTCTTACTAGCGGGGGGGTTGATGAGCAGTTCTTC
V: TRBV28; size: .; J: TRBJ1-6; D: .; CDR3: CASFRPGWNSPLHF; DNA: TGTGCCTCCTTCAGGCCAGGGTGGAATTCACCCCTCCACTTT
V: TRBV28; size: few; J: TRBJ1-4; D: .; CDR3: CASSLGPPGEKLFF; DNA: TGTGCCAGCAGTTTAGGGCCCCCGGGGGAAAAACTGTTTTTT
V: TRBV27; size: .; J: TRBJ2-1; D: TRBD2; CDR3: CASKRASGNNEQFF; DNA: TGTGCCAGCAAGAGGGCTAGCGGGAACAATGAGCAGTTCTTC
V: TRBV27; size: .; J: TRBJ1-5; D: .; CDR3: CASRTLGQDPRLQHF; DNA: TGTGCCAGCAGAACCTTGGGGCAGGACCCAAGGCTCCAGCATTTT
V: TRBV11-2; size: .; J: TRBJ1-1; D: .; CDR3: CASSLWALNTEAFF; DNA: TGTGCCAGCAGCTTATGGGCCCTGAACACTGAAGCTTTCTTT
V: TRBV7-2; size: .; J: TRBJ2-3; D: .; CDR3: CASSLGGTDTQYF; DNA: TGTGCCAGCAGCTTAGGAGGTACAGATACGCAGTATTTT
V: TRBV5-1; size: once; J: TRBJ2-2; D: TRBD1; CDR3: CASSSRAGGINTGELFF; DNA: TGCGCCAGCAGCTCTCGGGCAGGGGGCATCAACACCGGGGAGCTGTTTTTT